These 3 T cell receptor beta chains were sequenced from one sample in a study of blood T cell repertoires in COVID-19. Profiling relied on immunoSEQ multiplex PCR, and the TCRdb table lists in-frame clones only, not all of them. The sample lists around 450,000 clones, about 85% seen once, with nearly 2% in the top ten. The sequenced sample consisted of PBMCs or T cells enriched from blood (not recorded which). Every receptor here comes from a woman under 30 with acute COVID-19.

The chain has TRBV3-1 (or the pseudogene TRBV3-2) and TRBJ2-2; possible D gene TRBD2, 6 bases. The CDR3 is 14 residues long. Trimming shortened V by 6 bases and J by 5 bases, and 13 bases separated the two germline ends. Germline values: CDR1 LGHDT, CDR2 YNNKEL (reference sequence). This CDR3 reads CASSVGAGTGELFF. In DNA form, the CDR3 reads TGTGCCAGCAGTGTTGGGGCGGGAACCGGGGAGCTGTTTTTT.

The chain employs TRBV6-1 and TRBJ1-1; D may be TRBD1 (6 bases). Germline CDR1 reads MNHNS; CDR2 reads SASEGT. V was shortened by 6 bases and J by 1 base, with 12 bases between the two germline ends. This CDR3 has 14 amino acids. CDR3 sequence: CASRLDRKNTEAFF. CDR3 nucleotide sequence: TGTGCCAGCAGATTGGACAGAAAGAACACTGAAGCTTTCTTT.

This chain joins TRBV5-4 and TRBJ1-1; 9 bases match TRBD1. The V and J ends lost 4 bases and 0 bases, in that order; junction bases with no gene match: 7. The germline gives CDR1 SGHNT, CDR2 YYREEE (reference sequence). The CDR3 length is 16 residues. The CDR3 spells CASSLGTGIMNTEAFF. The CDR3 DNA follows: TGTGCCAGCAGCCTCGGGACAGGGATTATGAACACTGAAGCTTTCTTT.